This T cell receptor beta chain emerged from a study of identical twins. Study findings and constraints: For cord blood, abundant beta clonotypes had fewer insertions, unlike memory repertoires, which showed none. Researchers caution that invariant MAIT and iNKT cells could partly confound zero-insertion analyses.

Every donor was a healthy Caucasian. A universal primer site was created by template switching, with the cDNA bearing unique molecular identifiers. TCRdb fed the 5' RACE reads into MiXCR, producing one record per CDR3 protein. The table lists around 650,000 distinct CDR3 sequences, 7.1% of them singletons, with less than 2% in the top ten. Ten or more counts support this clonotype. Its target is not known. This CDR3 comprises 14 residues. Germline V gene sequence: CDR1 LGHNT, CDR2 FRNRAP. The V and J ends lost 3 bases and 0 bases respectively, with 8 bases between them. The sample was also reused in another study, on yellow fever vaccine responses in identical twins.

The TCR originated in a woman aged 18-29 years in good health. The chain combines TRBV12-5 with TRBJ1-1; the D is unclear. Sequences were obtained from PBMCs. CDR3 sequence (DNA): TGTGCTAGTGGTTTAAACACCGTGAACACTGAAGCTTTCTTT. Protein product: CASGLNTVNTEAFF.